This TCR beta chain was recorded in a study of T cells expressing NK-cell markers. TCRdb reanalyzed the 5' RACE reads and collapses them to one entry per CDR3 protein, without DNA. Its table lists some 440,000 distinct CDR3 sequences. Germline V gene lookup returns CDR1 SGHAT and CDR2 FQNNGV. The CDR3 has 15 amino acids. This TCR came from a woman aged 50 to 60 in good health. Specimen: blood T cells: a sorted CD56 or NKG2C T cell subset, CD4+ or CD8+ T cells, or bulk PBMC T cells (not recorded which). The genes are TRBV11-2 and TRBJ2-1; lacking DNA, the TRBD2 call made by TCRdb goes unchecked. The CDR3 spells CASSPLGGRTDEQFF.